Listed below are T cell receptor beta chains from one sample, sequenced in a study of T cell responses to AZD1222 COVID-19 vaccine. Using immunoSEQ multiplex PCR, the repertoire was profiled, and TCRdb retains in-frame clones only, with some absent. The table has 110,000 or so clones, more than 75% seen once. Sequencing was performed on peripheral blood, taken 28 days after the second AZD1222 dose. Receptors were obtained from an adult who received the AZD1222 COVID-19 vaccine. The CDR3 runs from the conserved cysteine through the conserved F or W. The D gene is left open where the match is weak. Some rows have no size entry. The others give once, few or many, or a class for an expanded clone.

J gene: TRBJ2-3; D gene: -; V gene: TRBV5-4; clone size: -; CDR3 DNA: TGTGCCAGCCCCGTCCTAGGGGAGCGCACAGATACGCAGTATTTT; CDR3 protein: CASPVLGERTDTQYF
J gene: TRBJ2-3; D gene: TRBD2; V gene: TRBV3-1/TRBV3-2; clone size: -; CDR3 DNA: TGTGCCGGGACTAGCGGGAGGGCCGAGACAGATACGCAGTATTTT; CDR3 protein: CAGTSGRAETDTQYF
J gene: TRBJ1-4; D gene: TRBD1; V gene: TRBV19; clone size: -; CDR3 DNA: TGTGCCAGTAGTAGCAGGGGGCTTGGCGAAAAACTGTTTTTT; CDR3 protein: CASSSRGLGEKLFF
J gene: TRBJ2-7; D gene: -; V gene: TRBV19; clone size: -; CDR3 DNA: TGTGCCAGTAGTATAGGGTCCCGAACAGAGATTTCCTACGAGCAGTACTTC; CDR3 protein: CASSIGSRTEISYEQYF
J gene: TRBJ2-7; D gene: -; V gene: TRBV5-1; clone size: -; CDR3 DNA: TGCGCCAGCAGCCCAGAGCAAAACCCCCTGTACGAGCAGTACTTC; CDR3 protein: CASSPEQNPLYEQYF
J gene: TRBJ1-2; D gene: -; V gene: TRBV15; clone size: -; CDR3 DNA: TGTGCCACCAGCAGGGAAGGGGACAATCGCTATGGCTACACCTTC; CDR3 protein: CATSREGDNRYGYTF
J gene: TRBJ1-1; D gene: -; V gene: TRBV7-8; clone size: -; CDR3 DNA: TGTGCCAGCAGCTATGCAGAGACAAACACTGAAGCTTTCTTT; CDR3 protein: CASSYAETNTEAFF
J gene: TRBJ1-5; D gene: -; V gene: TRBV30; clone size: -; CDR3 DNA: TGTGCCTGGAGTGGCCTTCGCGGGGTGGGCAATCAGCCCCAGCATTTT; CDR3 protein: CAWSGLRGVGNQPQHF
J gene: TRBJ1-2; D gene: -; V gene: TRBV7-2; clone size: -; CDR3 DNA: TGTGCCAGCAGCGTAGGACCCGTCTATGGCTACACCTTC; CDR3 protein: CASSVGPVYGYTF
J gene: TRBJ1-5; D gene: -; V gene: TRBV15; clone size: -; CDR3 DNA: TGTGCCACCAGCAGAGAGGGGTTAGGAGGGGAGATCCGGCCCCAGCATTTT; CDR3 protein: CATSREGLGGEIRPQHF
J gene: TRBJ2-7; D gene: -; V gene: TRBV28; clone size: -; CDR3 DNA: TGTGCCAGCAGTTTGGCCAGGTACGAGCAGTACTTC; CDR3 protein: CASSLARYEQYF
J gene: TRBJ2-7; D gene: -; V gene: TRBV3-1/TRBV3-2; clone size: -; CDR3 DNA: TGTGCCAGCAGCCAAGATGTGCGCGAGCAGTACTTC; CDR3 protein: CASSQDVREQYF
J gene: TRBJ2-7; D gene: -; V gene: TRBV5-4; clone size: -; CDR3 DNA: TGTGCCAGCAAGCCCGGGACGGACCTTTACGAGCAGTACTTC; CDR3 protein: CASKPGTDLYEQYF
J gene: TRBJ1-2; D gene: -; V gene: TRBV14; clone size: -; CDR3 DNA: TGTGCCAGCAGCAGCAGGGAGATTAACTATGGCTACACCTTC; CDR3 protein: CASSSREINYGYTF
J gene: TRBJ1-3; D gene: -; V gene: TRBV3-1/TRBV3-2; clone size: -; CDR3 DNA: TGTGCCAGCAGCCAGGTCAGAAACTCTGGAAACACCATATATTTT; CDR3 protein: CASSQVRNSGNTIYF
J gene: TRBJ2-3; D gene: TRBD1; V gene: TRBV28; clone size: -; CDR3 DNA: TGTGCCAGCAGTTTAGGACAGGGAACAGATACGCAGTATTTT; CDR3 protein: CASSLGQGTDTQYF
J gene: TRBJ2-2; D gene: -; V gene: TRBV5-1; clone size: -; CDR3 DNA: TGCGCCAGCAGCTTGCAGGTCGAAACCGGGGAGCTGTTTTTT; CDR3 protein: CASSLQVETGELFF
J gene: TRBJ1-2; D gene: TRBD1; V gene: TRBV11-2; clone size: -; CDR3 DNA: TGTGCCAGCAGCTTAGGAACAGGGGGCGCCCCGGGAGGCTACACCTTC; CDR3 protein: CASSLGTGGAPGGYTF
J gene: TRBJ2-5; D gene: -; V gene: TRBV7-2; clone size: -; CDR3 DNA: TGTGCCAGCAGCCCGAATGGGGAAGAGACCCAGTACTTC; CDR3 protein: CASSPNGEETQYF
J gene: TRBJ2-2; D gene: TRBD2; V gene: TRBV28; clone size: few; CDR3 DNA: TGTGCCAGCAGTTTACGTAGCGGGAGGGCCCGGAAGGCCGGGGAGCTGTTTTTT; CDR3 protein: CASSLRSGRARKAGELFF
J gene: TRBJ2-7; D gene: -; V gene: TRBV15; clone size: -; CDR3 DNA: TGTGCCACCAGCAGAGATGGTTACCCCTACGAGCAGTACTTC; CDR3 protein: CATSRDGYPYEQYF
J gene: TRBJ2-5; D gene: TRBD2; V gene: TRBV6-6; clone size: -; CDR3 DNA: TGTGCCAGCAGCCGCGGCGGGGGGCAAGAGACCCAGTACTTC; CDR3 protein: CASSRGGGQETQYF
J gene: TRBJ2-5; D gene: TRBD1; V gene: TRBV27; clone size: once; CDR3 DNA: TGTGCCAGCAGTTTCGCGACAGGGGGCAGATCGTACTTC; CDR3 protein: CASSFATGGRSYF
J gene: TRBJ2-3; D gene: TRBD2; V gene: TRBV7-2; clone size: -; CDR3 DNA: TGTGCCAGCAGCCCGGATAGCGGGGTTAAGGCAGATACGCAGTATTTT; CDR3 protein: CASSPDSGVKADTQYF
J gene: TRBJ2-3; D gene: TRBD2; V gene: TRBV6-4; clone size: -; CDR3 DNA: TGTGCCAGCAGGCCCCGGGGGGAGAGCACAGATACGCAGTATTTT; CDR3 protein: CASRPRGESTDTQYF
J gene: TRBJ2-1; D gene: -; V gene: TRBV4-1; clone size: few; CDR3 DNA: TGCGCCAGCAGCCAAGACTGGGGGGCGGACTACAATGAGCAGTTCTTC; CDR3 protein: CASSQDWGADYNEQFF
J gene: TRBJ1-1; D gene: -; V gene: TRBV12-3/TRBV12-4; clone size: -; CDR3 DNA: TGTGCCAGCAGCCGGACCGGGAACACTGAAGCTTTCTTT; CDR3 protein: CASSRTGNTEAFF
J gene: TRBJ2-3; D gene: TRBD2; V gene: TRBV4-3; clone size: few; CDR3 DNA: TGCGCCAGCAGCCAAAGAACGGGGGGGCCCACAGATACGCAGTATTTT; CDR3 protein: CASSQRTGGPTDTQYF
J gene: TRBJ2-1; D gene: TRBD2; V gene: TRBV7-3; clone size: -; CDR3 DNA: TGTGCCAGCAGCTTATCGGGGGGGCCTATCAATGAGCAGTTCTTC; CDR3 protein: CASSLSGGPINEQFF
J gene: TRBJ2-7; D gene: TRBD1; V gene: TRBV29-1; clone size: -; CDR3 DNA: TGCAGCGTTGGGGGTAACAGGGGGCCGGGGTACGAGCAGTACTTC; CDR3 protein: CSVGGNRGPGYEQYF
J gene: TRBJ2-7; D gene: TRBD1; V gene: TRBV3-1/TRBV3-2; clone size: few; CDR3 DNA: TGTGCCAGCAGCCTTTCCGGACAGGCTCGGGAGCAGTACTTC; CDR3 protein: CASSLSGQAREQYF
J gene: TRBJ2-1; D gene: -; V gene: TRBV19; clone size: -; CDR3 DNA: TGTGCCAGTAGTATCAACCACAATGAGCAGTTCTTC; CDR3 protein: CASSINHNEQFF
J gene: TRBJ2-1; D gene: -; V gene: TRBV5-8; clone size: -; CDR3 DNA: TGTGCCAGCAACTATTACCCCCAGGGAAGTGAGCAGTTCTTC; CDR3 protein: CASNYYPQGSEQFF
J gene: TRBJ1-1; D gene: -; V gene: TRBV7-3; clone size: -; CDR3 DNA: TGTGCCAGCAGCCCCGGGACATCGAACACTGAAGCTTTCTTT; CDR3 protein: CASSPGTSNTEAFF
J gene: TRBJ1-2; D gene: TRBD1; V gene: TRBV6-5; clone size: once; CDR3 DNA: TGTGCCAGCAGGACAGGGGGACGAGGCTACACCTTC; CDR3 protein: CASRTGGRGYTF
J gene: TRBJ1-1; D gene: TRBD1; V gene: TRBV14; clone size: -; CDR3 DNA: TGTGCCAGCAGCCAACTTCAGGGGGGGACAGCTCCAGAACAGAGAGCTTTCTTT; CDR3 protein: CASSQLQGGTAPEQRAFF
J gene: TRBJ1-5; D gene: -; V gene: TRBV5-8; clone size: -; CDR3 DNA: TGTGCCAGCAGCCCCGGGCCTAGCAATCAGCCCCAGCATTTT; CDR3 protein: CASSPGPSNQPQHF
J gene: TRBJ1-1; D gene: -; V gene: TRBV7-2; clone size: few; CDR3 DNA: TGTGCCAGCAGCTTAGGTTGGACTGAAGCTTTCTTT; CDR3 protein: CASSLGWTEAFF
J gene: TRBJ2-7; D gene: -; V gene: TRBV27; clone size: -; CDR3 DNA: TGTGCCAGCAGCCGCGCGGGACGGGGTAACTACGAGCAGTACTTC; CDR3 protein: CASSRAGRGNYEQYF
J gene: TRBJ2-7; D gene: TRBD1; V gene: TRBV5-8; clone size: -; CDR3 DNA: TGTGCCAGCAGCCCATGGACAGGGGAGGACGAGCAGTACTTC; CDR3 protein: CASSPWTGEDEQYF
J gene: TRBJ1-5; D gene: -; V gene: TRBV9; clone size: -; CDR3 DNA: TGTGCCAGCAGCGTAGGGAACAATCAGCCCCAGCATTTT; CDR3 protein: CASSVGNNQPQHF
J gene: TRBJ2-3; D gene: -; V gene: TRBV25-1; clone size: -; CDR3 DNA: TGTGCCAGCAGTGAAGGGGACTCGGACTTATTTACGCAGTATTTT; CDR3 protein: CASSEGDSDLFTQYF
J gene: TRBJ2-1; D gene: -; V gene: TRBV21-1; clone size: -; CDR3 DNA: TGTGCCAGCACGGGGGGTTACAATGAGCAGTTCTTC; CDR3 protein: CASTGGYNEQFF
J gene: TRBJ2-3; D gene: -; V gene: TRBV27; clone size: -; CDR3 DNA: TGTGCCAGCAGACGGGACGCCACAGATACGCAGTATTTT; CDR3 protein: CASRRDATDTQYF
J gene: TRBJ1-2; D gene: TRBD1; V gene: TRBV5-6; clone size: few; CDR3 DNA: TGTGCCAGCAGCCCCCGACAGGGGGCAGATGGCTACACCTTC; CDR3 protein: CASSPRQGADGYTF
J gene: TRBJ2-4; D gene: TRBD1; V gene: TRBV11-2; clone size: -; CDR3 DNA: TGTGCCAGCAGCTTAGTGGGACAGTTTCTAGCCAAAAACATTCAGTACTTC; CDR3 protein: CASSLVGQFLAKNIQYF
J gene: TRBJ2-5; D gene: -; V gene: TRBV4-1; clone size: -; CDR3 DNA: TGCGCCAGCAGCCAAGATCATGTTTTAGAGACCCAGTACTTC; CDR3 protein: CASSQDHVLETQYF
J gene: TRBJ1-3; D gene: -; V gene: TRBV18; clone size: -; CDR3 DNA: TGTGCCAGCTCACCAGGCGGACCGCGTGGAAACACCATATATTTT; CDR3 protein: CASSPGGPRGNTIYF
J gene: TRBJ1-2; D gene: -; V gene: TRBV5-3; clone size: -; CDR3 DNA: TGTGCCAGAAGCTTGGTTTGGGACGGCTACACCTTC; CDR3 protein: CARSLVWDGYTF
J gene: TRBJ2-3; D gene: -; V gene: TRBV24-1; clone size: -; CDR3 DNA: TGTGCCACCAGTGACACGGCCCCGGCGGGTAGCACAGATACGCAGTATTTT; CDR3 protein: CATSDTAPAGSTDTQYF
J gene: TRBJ1-5; D gene: -; V gene: TRBV15; clone size: -; CDR3 DNA: TGTGCCACCAGCAGAGAACGACAGGGCAATCAGCCCCAGCATTTT; CDR3 protein: CATSRERQGNQPQHF
J gene: TRBJ2-7; D gene: -; V gene: TRBV6-5; clone size: -; CDR3 DNA: TGTGCCAGCAGTTACTTTGGTAGCGGATCTGCCGAGCAGTACTTC; CDR3 protein: CASSYFGSGSAEQYF
J gene: TRBJ1-1; D gene: -; V gene: TRBV29-1; clone size: -; CDR3 DNA: TGCAGCGTTGAAGAGAGGAGGGATGAAGCTTTCTTT; CDR3 protein: CSVEERRDEAFF